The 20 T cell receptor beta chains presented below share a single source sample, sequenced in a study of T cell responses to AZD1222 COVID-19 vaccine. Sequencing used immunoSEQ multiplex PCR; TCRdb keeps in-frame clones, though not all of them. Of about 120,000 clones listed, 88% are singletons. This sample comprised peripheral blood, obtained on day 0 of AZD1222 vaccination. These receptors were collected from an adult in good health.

The CDR3 reads CSVGQRTGSYEQYF. The CDR3, as DNA: TGCAGCGTGGGACAAAGGACAGGGTCCTACGAGCAGTACTTC. This chain uses TRBV29-1 with TRBJ2-7, with TRBD1 identical over 8 bases. CDR3 length: 14 residues. V shed 6 bases, J shed 1 base, and the junction held 8 bases outside the gene matches. Germline CDR1 reads SQVTM; CDR2 reads ANQGSEA.

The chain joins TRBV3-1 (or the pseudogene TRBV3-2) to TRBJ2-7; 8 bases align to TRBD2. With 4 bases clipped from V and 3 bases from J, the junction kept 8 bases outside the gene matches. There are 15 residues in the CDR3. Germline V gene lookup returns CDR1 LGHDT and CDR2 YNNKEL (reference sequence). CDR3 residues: CASSPATGGNYEQYF. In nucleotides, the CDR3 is TGTGCCAGCAGCCCCGCGACGGGGGGGAACTACGAGCAGTACTTC.

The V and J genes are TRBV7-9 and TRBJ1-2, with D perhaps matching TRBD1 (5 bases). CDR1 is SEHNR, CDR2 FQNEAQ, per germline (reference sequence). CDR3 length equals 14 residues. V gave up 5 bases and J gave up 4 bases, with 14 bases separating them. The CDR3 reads CASSLRDEGYGYTF. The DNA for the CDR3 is TGTGCCAGCAGCCTCCGGGACGAGGGCTATGGCTACACCTTC. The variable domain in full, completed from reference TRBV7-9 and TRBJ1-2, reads DTGVSQNPRHKITKRGQNVTFRCDPISEHNRLYWYRQTLGQGPEFLTYFQNEAQLEKSRLLSDRFSAERPKGSFSTLEIQRTEQGDSAMYLCASSLRDEGYGYTFGSGTRLTVV.

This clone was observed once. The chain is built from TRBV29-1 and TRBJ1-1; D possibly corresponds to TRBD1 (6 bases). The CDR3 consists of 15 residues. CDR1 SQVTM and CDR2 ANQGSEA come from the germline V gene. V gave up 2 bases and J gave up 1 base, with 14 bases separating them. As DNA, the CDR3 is TGCAGCGTTGAACTCGCGGGGGCGCGGAACACTGAAGCTTTCTTT. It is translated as CSVELAGARNTEAFF.

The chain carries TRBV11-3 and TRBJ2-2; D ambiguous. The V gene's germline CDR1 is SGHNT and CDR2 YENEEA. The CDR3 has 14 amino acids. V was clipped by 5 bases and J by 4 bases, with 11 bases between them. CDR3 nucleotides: TGTGCCAGCAGCCCCCGGCCGGGCACCGGGGAGCTGTTTTTT. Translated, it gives CASSPRPGTGELFF.

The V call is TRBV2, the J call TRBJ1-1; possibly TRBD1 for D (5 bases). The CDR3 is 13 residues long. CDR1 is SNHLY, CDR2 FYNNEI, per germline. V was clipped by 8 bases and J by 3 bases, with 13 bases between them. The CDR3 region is CASGGETYTEAFF. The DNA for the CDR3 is TGTGCCAGCGGGGGGGAAACGTACACTGAAGCTTTCTTT.

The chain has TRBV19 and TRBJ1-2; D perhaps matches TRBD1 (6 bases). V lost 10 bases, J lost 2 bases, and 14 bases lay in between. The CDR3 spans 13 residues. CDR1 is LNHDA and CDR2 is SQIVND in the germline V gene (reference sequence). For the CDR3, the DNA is TGTGCCACCCGGGACAATATGAACTATGGCTACACCTTC. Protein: CATRDNMNYGYTF.

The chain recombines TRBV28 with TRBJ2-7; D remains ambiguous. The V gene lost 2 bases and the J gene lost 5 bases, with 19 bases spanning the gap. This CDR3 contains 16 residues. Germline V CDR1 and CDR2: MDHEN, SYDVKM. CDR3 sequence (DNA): TGTGCCAGCAGTTTACTTTCCCTCGGCCGTCCGAACGAGCAGTACTTC. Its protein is CASSLLSLGRPNEQYF.

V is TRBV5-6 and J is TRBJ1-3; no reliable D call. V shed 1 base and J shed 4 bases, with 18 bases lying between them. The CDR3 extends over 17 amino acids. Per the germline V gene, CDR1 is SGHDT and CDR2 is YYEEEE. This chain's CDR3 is CASSLRPGSNTGNTIYF. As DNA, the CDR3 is TGTGCCAGCAGCTTGAGACCAGGATCAAATACGGGAAACACCATATATTTT.

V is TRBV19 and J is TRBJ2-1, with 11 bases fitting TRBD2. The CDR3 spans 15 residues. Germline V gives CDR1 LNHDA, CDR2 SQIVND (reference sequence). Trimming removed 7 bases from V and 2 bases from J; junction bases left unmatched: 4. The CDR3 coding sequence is TGTGCCAGTACCTTAGCGGGAGGGGCCTACAATGAGCAGTTCTTC. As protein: CASTLAGGAYNEQFF.

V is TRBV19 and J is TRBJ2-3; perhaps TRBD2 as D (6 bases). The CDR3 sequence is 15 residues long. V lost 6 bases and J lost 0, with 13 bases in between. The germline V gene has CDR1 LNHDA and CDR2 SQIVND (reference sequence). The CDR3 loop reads CASSGGLGSTDTQYF. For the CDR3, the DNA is TGTGCCAGTAGCGGGGGACTTGGGAGCACAGATACGCAGTATTTT.

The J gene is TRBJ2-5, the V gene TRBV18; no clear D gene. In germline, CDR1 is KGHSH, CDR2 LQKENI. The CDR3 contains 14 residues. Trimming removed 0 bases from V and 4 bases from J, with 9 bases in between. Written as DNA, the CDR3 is TGTGCCAGCTCACCACCGAAGTTGGTAGAGACCCAGTACTTC. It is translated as CASSPPKLVETQYF.

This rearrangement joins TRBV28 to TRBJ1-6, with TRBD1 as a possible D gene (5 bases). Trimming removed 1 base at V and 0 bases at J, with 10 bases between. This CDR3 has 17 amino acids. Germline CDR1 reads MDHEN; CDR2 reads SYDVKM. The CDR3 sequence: CASSLFLGGSYNSPLHF. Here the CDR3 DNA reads TGTGCCAGCAGTTTATTTTTGGGGGGCTCCTATAATTCACCCCTCCACTTT. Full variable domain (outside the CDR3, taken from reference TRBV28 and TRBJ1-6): DVKVTQSSRYLVKRTGEKVFLECVQDMDHENMFWYRQDPGLGLRLIYFSYDVKMKEKGDIPEGYSVSREKKERFSLILESASTNQTSMYLCASSLFLGGSYNSPLHFGNGTRLTVT.

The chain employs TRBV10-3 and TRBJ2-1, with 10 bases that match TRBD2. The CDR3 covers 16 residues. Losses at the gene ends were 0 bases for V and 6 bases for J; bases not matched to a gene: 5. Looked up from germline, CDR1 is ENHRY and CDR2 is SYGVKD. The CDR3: CAISESRAGGVNEQFF. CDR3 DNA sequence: TGTGCCATCAGTGAGTCCCGAGCGGGAGGGGTCAATGAGCAGTTCTTC.

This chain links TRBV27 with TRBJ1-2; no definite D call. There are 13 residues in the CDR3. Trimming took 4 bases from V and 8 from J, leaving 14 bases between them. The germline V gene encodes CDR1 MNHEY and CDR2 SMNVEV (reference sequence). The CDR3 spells CASSSEMTRGYTF. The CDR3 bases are TGTGCCAGCAGTTCCGAAATGACACGCGGCTACACCTTC.

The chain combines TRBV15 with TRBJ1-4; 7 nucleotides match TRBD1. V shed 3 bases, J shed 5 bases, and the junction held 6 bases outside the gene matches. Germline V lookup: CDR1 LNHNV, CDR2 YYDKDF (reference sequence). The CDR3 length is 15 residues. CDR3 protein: CATSSRQGGNEKLFF. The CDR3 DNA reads TGTGCCACCAGCAGTAGGCAGGGGGGGAATGAAAAACTGTTTTTT.

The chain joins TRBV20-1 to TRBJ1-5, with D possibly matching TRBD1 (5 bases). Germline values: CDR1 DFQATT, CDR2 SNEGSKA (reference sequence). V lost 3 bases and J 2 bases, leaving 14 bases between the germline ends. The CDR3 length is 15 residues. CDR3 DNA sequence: TGCAGTGCTAGTGGGACCGCCTGGGGCAATCAGCCCCAGCATTTT. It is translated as CSASGTAWGNQPQHF.

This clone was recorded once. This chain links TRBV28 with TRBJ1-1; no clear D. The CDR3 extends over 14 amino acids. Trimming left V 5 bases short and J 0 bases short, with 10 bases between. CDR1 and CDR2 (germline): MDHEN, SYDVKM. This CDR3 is CASSTSAMNTEAFF. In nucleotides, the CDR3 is TGTGCCAGCAGTACCTCGGCCATGAACACTGAAGCTTTCTTT.

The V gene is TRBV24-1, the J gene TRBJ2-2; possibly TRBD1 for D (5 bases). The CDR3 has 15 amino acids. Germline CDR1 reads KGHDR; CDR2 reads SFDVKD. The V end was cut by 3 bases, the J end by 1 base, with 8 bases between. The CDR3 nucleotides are TGTGCCACCAGTGATCCGACAGAGAACACCGGGGAGCTGTTTTTT. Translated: CATSDPTENTGELFF.

CDR3 nucleotides: TGCGCCAGCAGTGGAGGGACAGTCACTGAAGCTTTCTTT. Encoded protein: CASSGGTVTEAFF. The rearrangement links TRBV10-1 to TRBJ1-1, with 7 bases aligning to TRBD1. Germline values: CDR1 WNHNN, CDR2 SYGVQD (reference sequence). Germline trimming cut 4 bases from V and 4 bases from J; bases unmatched to any gene: 3. The CDR3 runs 13 residues.